These 13 T cell receptor beta chains were all obtained from the same sample, sequenced in a study of T cell responses to AZD1222 COVID-19 vaccine. Method: immunoSEQ multiplex PCR; TCRdb's copy keeps in-frame clones and lacks some. In the table there are approximately 85,000 clones, 80% to 90% of which are singletons. Sequencing was performed on peripheral blood, taken on day 0 of AZD1222 vaccination. Every receptor here comes from an adult in good health.

This clone was seen only a few times. The chain links TRBV9 to TRBJ1-3; TRBD1 might be the D (5 bases). The CDR3 sequence is 14 residues long. V was pared by 2 bases and J by 4 bases, with 10 bases between. The germline CDR1 and CDR2 sequences are SGDLS and YYNGEE. The CDR3 is CASSVQGAGNTIYF. The CDR3 region has the DNA TGTGCCAGCAGCGTGCAGGGAGCCGGAAACACCATATATTTT.

This clone has a single count. V and J are TRBV21-1 and TRBJ1-1. TRBV21-1 is a pseudogene segment. This CDR3 spans 13 amino acids. In DNA form, the CDR3 reads TGTGCCAGCCCCTGGGGGGCGAACACTGAAGCTTTCTTT. Protein: CASPWGANTEAFF.

The V and J genes are TRBV9 and TRBJ2-1; 12 bases align to TRBD2. V was pared by 4 bases and J by 6 bases, with 5 bases of the junction left unmatched. Germline loops: CDR1 SGDLS, CDR2 YYNGEE. The CDR3 sequence is 15 residues long. CDR3 nucleotides: TGTGCCAGCAGCCCCCTAGCGGGGGGGTCCAATGAGCAGTTCTTC. It is translated as CASSPLAGGSNEQFF.

The rearrangement links TRBV29-1 to TRBJ2-3; TRBD2 aligns across 9 bases. Germline V gives CDR1 SQVTM, CDR2 ANQGSEA. V shed 4 bases and J 2 bases; nucleotides not matched to a gene: 4. The CDR3 is 14 residues long. CDR3 DNA: TGCAGCGTTGTTCTAGCGGGGCCCACAGATACGCAGTATTTT. Its translation is CSVVLAGPTDTQYF.

The V and J genes are TRBV6-5 and TRBJ2-7; 7 nucleotides align to TRBD1. The germline V gene encodes CDR1 MNHEY and CDR2 SVGAGI. Trimming at V came to 2 bases and at J to 3 bases, leaving 4 bases not matched to a gene. The CDR3 runs to 14 residues. CDR3 DNA: TGTGCCAGCAGTTACCAACAGGGGCACTACGAGCAGTACTTC. It is translated as CASSYQQGHYEQYF.

The chain combines TRBV7-9 with TRBJ2-7, with TRBD2 identical over 9 bases. The CDR3 sequence is 15 residues long. Germline assignment: CDR1 SEHNR and CDR2 FQNEAQ (reference sequence). The V segment lost 5 bases and the J segment 6 bases; nucleotides outside the gene matches: 11. The CDR3 DNA follows: TGTGCCAGCAGCGACTATAATAGCGGGAGCGTCGAGCAGTACTTC. This encodes CASSDYNSGSVEQYF.

The genes are TRBV7-9 and TRBJ1-2; D is unresolved. The germline V and J ends were trimmed by 5 bases and 8 bases, with 21 bases remaining between them. Germline loops: CDR1 SEHNR, CDR2 FQNEAQ (reference sequence). The CDR3 is 15 residues long. This chain's CDR3 is CASSPGSGLTNGYTF. The CDR3 nucleotides are TGTGCCAGCAGCCCCGGGAGTGGGCTGACTAACGGCTACACCTTC.

V usage is TRBV18 and J usage is TRBJ1-1; 7 positions match TRBD1. This CDR3 is 14 amino acids long. Germline V gene data show CDR1 as KGHSH and CDR2 as LQKENI. The V segment lost 4 bases and the J segment 4 bases; nucleotides outside the gene matches: 6. In DNA form, the CDR3 reads TGTGCCAGCTCACAAAGGGGGCGGACCACTGAAGCTTTCTTT. This codes for CASSQRGRTTEAFF.

The chain carries TRBV3-1 (or the pseudogene TRBV3-2) and TRBJ1-2; D might be TRBD1 (5 bases). CDR1 is LGHDT, CDR2 YNNKEL, per germline (reference sequence). Trimming shortened V by 0 bases and J by 4 bases, and 12 bases separated the two germline ends. This CDR3 is built from 15 residues. For the CDR3, the DNA is TGTGCCAGCAGCCAAGAAGTGGCAGGGCCCTATGGCTACACCTTC. It specifies CASSQEVAGPYGYTF.

This chain uses TRBV15 with TRBJ2-2, with 9 bases aligning to TRBD2. The CDR3 runs 17 residues. Trimming removed 0 bases from V and 6 bases from J; junction bases left unmatched: 8. Germline V gene data show CDR1 as LNHNV and CDR2 as YYDKDF (reference sequence). The CDR3 DNA reads as TGTGCCACCAGCAGAGACGGAGCGGGGGGCAGGGCCGGGGAGCTGTTTTTT. Amino acids: CATSRDGAGGRAGELFF.

V gene TRBV6-5 combines with J gene TRBJ2-5; TRBD1 matches at 10 bases. This CDR3 is 15 amino acids long. Losses at the gene ends were 5 bases for V and 4 bases for J; bases not matched to a gene: 7. CDR1 MNHEY and CDR2 SVGAGI come from the germline V gene. CDR3 in amino acids: CASSPFGQGGETQYF. The CDR3 nucleotides read TGTGCCAGCAGTCCTTTCGGACAGGGGGGAGAGACCCAGTACTTC.

The V gene is TRBV19, the J gene TRBJ1-2, with 8 bases that match TRBD1. The J segment lost 0 bases and the V segment lost 8 bases, leaving 8 bases of the junction unmatched. Germline assignment: CDR1 LNHDA and CDR2 SQIVND (reference sequence). This CDR3 contains 15 residues. The CDR3 nucleotides read TGTGCCAGTGGGGACAGGTTACGATCTAACTATGGCTACACCTTC. This gives the protein CASGDRLRSNYGYTF.

In DNA form, the CDR3 reads TGTGCCAGCCGGCCAGGGGGCGCAGATACGCAGTATTTT. It specifies CASRPGGADTQYF. The V and J genes are TRBV7-9 and TRBJ2-3, with 8 bases lining up with TRBD1. Germline CDR1 SEHNR, CDR2 FQNEAQ (reference sequence). CDR3 size: 13 residues. V lost 8 bases and J lost 4; bases outside the gene matches: 5.